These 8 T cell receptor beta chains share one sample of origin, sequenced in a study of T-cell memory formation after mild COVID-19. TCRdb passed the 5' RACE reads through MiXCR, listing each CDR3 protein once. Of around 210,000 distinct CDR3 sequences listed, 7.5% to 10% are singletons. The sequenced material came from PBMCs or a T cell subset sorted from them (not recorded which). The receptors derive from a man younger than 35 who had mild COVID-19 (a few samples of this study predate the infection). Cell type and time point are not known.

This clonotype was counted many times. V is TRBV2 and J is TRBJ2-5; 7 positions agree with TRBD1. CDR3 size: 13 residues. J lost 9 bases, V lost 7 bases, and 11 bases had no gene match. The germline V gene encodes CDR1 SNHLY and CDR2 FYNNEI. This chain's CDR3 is CASKERGTAPQYF. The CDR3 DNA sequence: TGTGCCAGCAAGGAGCGTGGGACAGCCCCCCAGTACTTC.

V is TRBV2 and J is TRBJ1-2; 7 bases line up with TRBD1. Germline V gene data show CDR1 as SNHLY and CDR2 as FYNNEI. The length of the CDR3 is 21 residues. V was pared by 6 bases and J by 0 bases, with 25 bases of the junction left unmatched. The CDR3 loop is CASRYATGIGLDGQANYGYTF. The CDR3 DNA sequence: TGTGCCAGCAGGTACGCGACAGGGATCGGCCTTGACGGACAAGCTAACTATGGCTACACCTTC.

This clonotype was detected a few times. DNA for the CDR3: TGTGCCAGCAGCGTAGCGGAGGGCCCTTTCGAAGCTTTCTTT. It translates to CASSVAEGPFEAFF. The V call is TRBV9, the J call TRBJ1-1; D gene ambiguous. This CDR3 is built from 14 residues. In germline, CDR1 is SGDLS, CDR2 YYNGEE. Trimming shortened V by 0 bases and J by 8 bases, and 14 bases separated the two germline ends.

The CDR3 region has the DNA TGTGCCAGCAGCCAACCGGGACTAGCGGCATCCTACGAGCAGTACGTC. Translating gives CASSQPGLAASYEQYV. This chain links TRBV5-6 with TRBJ2-7; TRBD2 matches at 11 bases. The trim removed 4 bases at V and 1 base at J, leaving 7 bases unmatched. This CDR3 has 16 amino acids. From germline, CDR1 is SGHDT and CDR2 YYEEEE.

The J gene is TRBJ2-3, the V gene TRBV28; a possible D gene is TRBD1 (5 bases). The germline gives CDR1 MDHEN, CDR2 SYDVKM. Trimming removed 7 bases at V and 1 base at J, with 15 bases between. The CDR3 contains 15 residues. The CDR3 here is CASTPAGAGTDTQYF. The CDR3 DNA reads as TGTGCCAGCACCCCTGCTGGGGCCGGCACAGATACGCAGTATTTT.

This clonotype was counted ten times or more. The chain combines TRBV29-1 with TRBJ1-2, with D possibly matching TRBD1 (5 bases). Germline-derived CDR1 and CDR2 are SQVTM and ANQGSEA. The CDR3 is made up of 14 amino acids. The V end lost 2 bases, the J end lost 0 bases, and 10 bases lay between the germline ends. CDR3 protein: CSVELGVANYGYTF. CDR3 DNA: TGCAGCGTTGAACTGGGGGTGGCTAACTATGGCTACACCTTC.

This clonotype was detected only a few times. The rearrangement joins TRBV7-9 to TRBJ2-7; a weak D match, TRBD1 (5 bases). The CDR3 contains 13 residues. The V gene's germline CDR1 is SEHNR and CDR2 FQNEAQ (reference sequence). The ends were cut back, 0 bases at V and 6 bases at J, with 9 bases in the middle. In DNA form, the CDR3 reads TGTGCCAGCAGCTTAGCGCTAGGGGCCGAGCAGTACTTC. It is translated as CASSLALGAEQYF.

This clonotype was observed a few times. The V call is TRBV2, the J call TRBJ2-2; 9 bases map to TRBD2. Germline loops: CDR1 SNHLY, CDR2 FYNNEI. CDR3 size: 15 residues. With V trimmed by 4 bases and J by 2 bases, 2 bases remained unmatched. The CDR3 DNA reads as TGTGCCAGCAGTGCCGGGACTAGCAACACCGGGGAGCTGTTTTTT. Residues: CASSAGTSNTGELFF.